This T cell receptor (beta chain) was captured in a study of T cell repertoires in cytomegalovirus infection. Study background: It can be stated that public TCR beta signatures indicated CMV infection as well as a matching HLA type.

One entry per CDR3 protein results from TCRdb running MiXCR on the reads. Among approximately 490,000 distinct CDR3 sequences listed, roughly 12% were seen once. Study outcomes and limitations: CMV carriers with the relevant HLA were identified by cumulative public TCR beta family frequency.

About this clonotype itself: Its antigen is not known.

The J segment lost 3 bases and the V segment lost 8 bases, leaving 4 bases of the junction unmatched. Germline assignment: CDR1 MNHEY and CDR2 SMNVEV (reference sequence). The CDR3 totals 12 residues. The rearrangement uses TRBV27 and TRBJ2-7, with 7 bases aligning to TRBD1. Sequenced input: PBMCs. This receptor was taken from a human donor in good health (CMV status not recorded). Some clones in this sample may be carry-over from other donors' samples. The CDR3 sequence is CASSRGHYEQYF. Here the CDR3 DNA reads TGTGCCAGCTCAAGGGGGCACTACGAGCAGTACTTC.